These 22 T cell receptor beta chains originate from one sample sequenced in a study of blood T cells in healthy people across ages. PCR was performed a second time for roughly 7 to 12 cycles using a sample-barcoded 5' primer and a J-beta primer mix. TCRdb analysed the 5' RACE reads with MiXCR anew, one entry per CDR3 protein. The table lists about 1 million distinct CDR3 sequences, 40% to 55% of them singletons, with approximately 17% in the top ten. The specimen sequenced was blood. The origin of the receptors is a woman in her fifties or sixties in good health.

The chain has TRBV12-3 or TRBV12-4 and TRBJ2-1, with D unresolved. The V gene lost 6 bases and the J gene lost 0 bases, with 15 bases spanning the gap. This CDR3 has 16 residues. The CDR3 sequence is CASSPLIPSSYNEQFF. The CDR3 coding sequence is TGTGCCAGCAGCCCCTTGATACCGTCCTCCTACAATGAGCAGTTCTTC.

The chain has TRBV25-1 and TRBJ2-1; TRBD1 matches at 8 bases. The CDR3 runs to 14 residues. J gave up 8 bases and V 1 base, and 4 bases lay outside the gene matches. The germline CDR1 and CDR2 sequences are MGHDK and SYGVNS. CDR3 in amino acids: CASSEWGQDDEQFF. For the CDR3, the DNA is TGTGCCAGCAGTGAATGGGGACAGGATGATGAGCAGTTCTTC. The full variable domain, with the rest looked up from reference TRBV25-1 and TRBJ2-1, is EADIYQTPRYLVIGTGKKITLECSQTMGHDKMYWYQQDPGMELHLIHYSYGVNSTEKGDLSSESTVSRIRTEHFPLTLESARPSHTSQYLCASSEWGQDDEQFFGPGTRLTVL.

The V call is TRBV20-1, the J call TRBJ1-2; 9 nucleotides align to TRBD1. Trimming removed 2 bases from V and 8 bases from J; junction bases left unmatched: 12. This CDR3 comprises 15 residues. Germline CDR1 DFQATT, CDR2 SNEGSKA (reference sequence). DNA of the CDR3: TGCAGTGCTAGACCCCCCAACAGGGGGCTTGGAGGCTACACCTTC. The encoded protein is CSARPPNRGLGGYTF.

This sequence joins TRBV7-9 and TRBJ2-7; 11 nucleotides match TRBD1. The V and J ends lost 7 bases and 4 bases, in that order; junction bases with no gene match: 24. The CDR3 is made up of 20 amino acids. Germline values: CDR1 SEHNR, CDR2 FQNEAQ (reference sequence). The CDR3 loop reads CASTNRVLGEAGQGVYEQYF. The CDR3 DNA reads as TGTGCCAGCACGAATCGGGTGCTAGGTGAGGCGGGACAGGGGGTGTACGAGCAGTACTTC.

The chain uses TRBV20-1 and TRBJ2-1; 11 bases map to TRBD2. Germline CDR1 and CDR2: DFQATT and SNEGSKA (reference sequence). CDR3 length: 16 amino acids. V dropped 4 bases and J dropped 1; count of bases not matched to a gene: 6. Written as DNA, the CDR3 is TGCAGTGCTAACACGGGACTAGCGGCATCCTACAATGAGCAGTTCTTC. It encodes CSANTGLAASYNEQFF.

The rearrangement links TRBV29-1 to TRBJ2-7; 9 bases line up with TRBD1. This CDR3 spans 12 amino acids. Germline V gives CDR1 SQVTM, CDR2 ANQGSEA. V lost 7 bases to trimming and J lost 3 bases; unmatched junction nucleotides: 4. CDR3 in amino acids: CSAMDRGYEQYF. In DNA, the CDR3 is TGCAGCGCCATGGACAGGGGCTACGAGCAGTACTTC.

The chain couples TRBV20-1 to TRBJ2-5; weak D call: TRBD2 (6 bases). V lost 2 bases to trimming and J lost 5 bases, with 12 bases between them. The CDR3 extends over 13 amino acids. Germline V lookup: CDR1 DFQATT, CDR2 SNEGSKA (reference sequence). CDR3 in DNA: TGCAGTGCTAGATGGGGGAGGAGCGAGACCCAGTACTTC. It yields the protein CSARWGRSETQYF.

Regarding this clonotype: Relative to the germline gene, one junction end is altered; a read error may explain this. The rearrangement uses TRBV20-1 and TRBJ2-7, with 12 nucleotides matching TRBD2. Per germline, CDR1 DFQATT and CDR2 SNEGSKA (reference sequence). CDR3 size: 13 residues. CDR3 loop: CSAPTSGSYGQYF. As DNA, the CDR3 is TGCAGTGCTCCGACTAGCGGGAGCTACGGGCAGTACTTC.

In its sample, this clonotype was seen once. J is TRBJ2-5 and V is TRBV29-1; D is undetermined. The tail of the sequence fits TRBJ2-4 better, so the J call may be wrong. The germline V gene has CDR1 SQVTM and CDR2 ANQGSEA. This CDR3 contains 12 residues. For the CDR3, the DNA is TGCAGCGTTGTTGACACGGGCTCCATTCAGTACTTC. Translated: CSVVDTGSIQYF.

V and J are TRBV27 and TRBJ1-6; D unclear. The CDR3 covers 13 residues. V lost 5 bases and J lost 9, with 11 bases in between. CDR1 is MNHEY and CDR2 is SMNVEV in the germline V gene (reference sequence). CDR3 region: CASSRPWGSPLHF. The CDR3 DNA follows: TGTGCCAGCAGTCGACCATGGGGTTCACCCCTCCACTTT.

The CDR3 sequence: CASSHEVAGGRYEQYF. The CDR3 region has the DNA TGTGCCAGCAGCCATGAGGTAGCGGGAGGTCGATACGAGCAGTACTTC. The V gene is TRBV4-2, the J gene TRBJ2-7; 10 nucleotides match TRBD2. The CDR3 covers 16 residues. The V and J ends lost 3 bases and 4 bases, in that order; junction bases with no gene match: 9. The germline V gene encodes CDR1 LGHNA and CDR2 YNFKEQ.

The CDR3 region is CASSLATGSEQYF. The CDR3 DNA reads TGTGCCAGCAGCTTAGCGACAGGGAGCGAGCAGTACTTC. The chain is built from TRBV7-6 and TRBJ2-7; TRBD1 matches 7 bases. The CDR3 loop spans 13 amino acids. Unmatched junction bases numbered 2, after V lost 0 bases and J lost 6 bases. Germline V gene data show CDR1 as SGHVS and CDR2 as FNYEAQ.

J is TRBJ2-7 and V is TRBV4-1; 13 bases fit TRBD2. The J call is uncertain, as TRBJ2-5 better fits the DNA end. CDR1 is MGHRA, CDR2 YSYEKL, per germline. The CDR3 contains 16 residues. CDR3 sequence: CASSHSLAGGGETQYF. The CDR3 DNA reads TGCGCCAGCAGCCACTCACTAGCGGGAGGGGGGGAGACCCAGTACTTC.

The chain joins TRBV7-2 to TRBJ2-3, with 7 bases identical to TRBD2. The CDR3 spans 16 residues. CDR1 and CDR2 from the germline V gene are SGHTA and FQGNSA. J gave up 5 bases and V 1 base, and 9 bases lay outside the gene matches. CDR3 coding DNA: TGTGCCAGCAGCTTAGTTGGGACTAATAGGAGAGATACGCAGTATTTT. Encoded protein: CASSLVGTNRRDTQYF.

CDR3 DNA: TGTGCCAGCAGCCAAGACGGCAGGGGGTTTCAGCCCCAGCATTTT. Translating it yields CASSQDGRGFQPQHF. V and J are TRBV4-2 and TRBJ1-5; 7 bases line up with TRBD1. Per germline, CDR1 LGHNA and CDR2 YNFKEQ. The CDR3 loop spans 15 amino acids. V gave up 0 bases and J gave up 6 bases; unmatched junction bases: 5.

About this clonotype: Since the CDR3 does not end with the conserved phenylalanine or tryptophan, this likely comes from a read error. The chain uses TRBV27 and TRBJ2-3; 11 bases align to TRBD2. V dropped 7 bases and J dropped 4; count of bases not matched to a gene: 13. CDR3 size: 17 residues. In germline, CDR1 is MNHEY, CDR2 SMNVEV (reference sequence). The CDR3 bases are TGTGCCAGCAAGGGACTAGCGGTGCCCGGTGGCGCAGATACGCAGTATTCT. Translating gives CASKGLAVPGGADTQYS.

The CDR3 DNA follows: TGTGCCATAAACCAGGGGACCCATCAGCCCCAGCATTTT. This encodes CAINQGTHQPQHF. The chain couples TRBV6-1 to TRBJ1-5; possible D gene TRBD1, 6 bases. This CDR3 region has 13 residues. V was trimmed by 10 bases and J by 5 bases, leaving 15 bases between them. Germline V gives CDR1 MNHNS, CDR2 SASEGT.

The chain has TRBV7-2 and TRBJ2-5; TRBD1 might be the D (6 bases). Trimming took 2 bases from V and 11 from J, leaving 18 bases between them. Looked up from germline, CDR1 is SGHTA and CDR2 is FQGNSA. The CDR3 consists of 14 residues. The CDR3 region is CASSLQGSDNEQYF. The CDR3, as DNA: TGTGCCAGCAGCTTACAGGGGTCCGACAATGAGCAGTACTTC.

This chain joins TRBV20-1 and TRBJ1-5, with D possibly being TRBD1 (5 bases). V was pared by 5 bases and J by 3 bases, with 8 bases between. The CDR3 length is 12 residues. From germline, CDR1 is DFQATT and CDR2 SNEGSKA (reference sequence). As DNA, the CDR3 is TGCAGTGCTCAACAGGTCAATCAGCCCCAGCATTTT. It is translated as CSAQQVNQPQHF.

As for this clonotype: A junction boundary mismatches the germline segment, possibly from a read error. The chain uses TRBV24-1 and TRBJ2-7; 10 nucleotides align to TRBD1. The J call may not be correct, given that the DNA end is closer to TRBJ2-5. Germline CDR1 is KGHDR and CDR2 is SFDVKD. The CDR3 spans 15 residues. CDR3 residues: CATSDFGQGVETQYF. CDR3 sequence (DNA): TGTGCCACCAGCGATTTCGGACAGGGGGTGGAGACCCAGTACTTC.

This sequence joins TRBV7-9 and TRBJ2-3; D is possibly TRBD1 or TRBD2 (7 bases each). The CDR3 has 14 residues. CDR1 is SEHNR, CDR2 FQNEAQ, per germline (reference sequence). Trimming took off 5 bases at V and 5 bases at J, with 14 bases between the two ends. For the CDR3, the DNA is TGTGCCAGCAGCCAGGGAGGGGGCAAAGATACGCAGTATTTT. Its protein product is CASSQGGGKDTQYF.

The chain recombines TRBV30 with TRBJ2-7; D is ambiguous. With 5 bases removed from V and 10 bases from J, the gap between germline ends came to 15 bases. Germline V gene sequence: CDR1 GTSNPN, CDR2 SVGIG (reference sequence). This CDR3 contains 11 residues. In DNA form, the CDR3 reads TGTGCCTGGGACGGGCCCGTTACCCAGTACTTC. It yields the protein CAWDGPVTQYF.